This record looks at one TCR beta chain sequence and its context. The data belong to a study of blood T cell repertoires in COVID-19. Study at large: The samples span acute and convalescent COVID-19 from the United States, Italy and Spain. Sample material is recorded as cDNA or gDNA derived from T cells, B-cell-depleted T cells, or PBMCs.

V was trimmed by 0 bases and J by 7 bases, leaving 10 bases between them. Germline assignment: CDR1 SGHRS and CDR2 YFSETQ. The CDR3 has 14 residues. Per the original data handling: Reference gene primers were amplified, and this amplification served to estimate nucleated cell counts. The table came from immunoSEQ multiplex PCR; TCRdb's copy has only in-frame clones and leaves some out. V and J calls and clone size are those listed in that table; D and trimming were worked out from the DNA. In the table there are around 130,000 clones, 80% to 90% of which are singletons. This TCR came from a woman aged 55-69 years with acute or convalescent COVID-19. This chain connects TRBV5-1 to TRBJ2-2, with a possible D match to TRBD2 (6 bases). The source material was peripheral blood. The CDR3 coding sequence is TGCGCCAGCAGCTTGGGCGGAGGGAACGGGGAGCTGTTTTTT. Its protein is CASSLGGGNGELFF.